The 9 T cell receptor beta chains given below trace back to one sample, sequenced in a study of blood T cell repertoires in COVID-19. TCRdb's table, derived via immunoSEQ multiplex PCR, lists solely in-frame clones and lacks some. Here the sample spans some 160,000 clones, around 85% being singletons. The material sequenced was peripheral blood. The receptors here all came from an elderly woman with COVID-19, enrolled during active disease.

The rearrangement joins TRBV19 to TRBJ2-3; 9 bases are shared with TRBD2. This CDR3 spans 15 amino acids. After removal of 3 bases from V and 5 bases from J, the junction contained 6 bases not matched to a gene. Germline V gene sequence: CDR1 LNHDA, CDR2 SQIVND (reference sequence). The CDR3 loop reads CASSIQLAGVDTQYF. Written as DNA, the CDR3 is TGTGCCAGTAGTATCCAGTTAGCGGGAGTAGATACGCAGTATTTT.

The chain is built from TRBV19 and TRBJ2-1; D may be TRBD1 (5 bases). The V gene's germline CDR1 is LNHDA and CDR2 SQIVND (reference sequence). Trimming removed 7 bases from V and 5 bases from J, with 15 bases in between. The length of the CDR3 is 14 residues. The CDR3 loop reads CASTRSTQDNEQFF. The CDR3 DNA follows: TGTGCCAGTACCCGATCGACACAGGACAATGAGCAGTTCTTC. The entire variable domain, with the rest obtained from reference TRBV19 and TRBJ2-1, is as follows: DGGITQSPKYLFRKEGQNVTLSCEQNLNHDAMYWYRQDPGQGLRLIYYSQIVNDFQKGDIAEGYSVSREKKESFPLTVTSAQKNPTAFYLCASTRSTQDNEQFFGPGTRLTVL.

This chain links TRBV6-6 with TRBJ2-5; tentative D call: TRBD1 (5 bases). Germline assignment: CDR1 MNHNY and CDR2 SVGAGI (reference sequence). V was pared by 6 bases and J by 2 bases, with 10 bases between. The CDR3 extends over 13 amino acids. DNA of the CDR3: TGTGCCAGCAGCCCCCGGACACAAGAGACCCAGTACTTC. This encodes CASSPRTQETQYF.

The rearrangement joins TRBV5-4 to TRBJ2-3; tentative D call: TRBD2 (6 bases). V lost 4 bases, J lost 0 bases, and 15 bases lay in between. Germline CDR1 reads SGHNT; CDR2 reads YYREEE (reference sequence). The CDR3 is 16 amino acids. This CDR3 is CASSPASEASTDTQYF. The DNA of the CDR3 is TGTGCCAGCAGCCCGGCTAGCGAGGCTAGCACAGATACGCAGTATTTT. The full variable domain, in which reference TRBV5-4 and TRBJ2-3 provide the parts outside the CDR3, is ETGVTQSPTHLIKTRGQQVTLRCSSQSGHNTVSWYQQALGQGPQFIFQYYREEENGRGNFPPRFSGLQFPNYSSELNVNALELDDSALYLCASSPASEASTDTQYFGPGTRLTVL.

The genes are TRBV27 and TRBJ1-6; perhaps TRBD1 as D (6 bases). The length of the CDR3 is 13 residues. Germline V gives CDR1 MNHEY, CDR2 SMNVEV (reference sequence). Trimming removed 4 bases from V and 9 bases from J, with 10 bases in between. In DNA, the CDR3 is TGTGCCAGCAGTTCCAACAGGGTTTCACCCCTCCACTTT. Protein sequence: CASSSNRVSPLHF.

This clone was counted a few times. The chain is built from TRBV2 and TRBJ1-4; no clear D. The V end lost 8 bases, the J end lost 4 bases, and 14 bases lay between the germline ends. Germline V CDR1 and CDR2: SNHLY, FYNNEI. This CDR3 comprises 14 residues. CDR3 nucleotide sequence: TGTGCCAGCGTTTCACAGACGATTAATGAAAAACTGTTTTTT. It encodes CASVSQTINEKLFF.

The genes are TRBV5-8 and TRBJ2-5; 14 bases map to TRBD2. CDR1 SGHTS and CDR2 YDEGEE come from the germline V gene. Trimming took 4 bases from V and 5 from J; bases not matched to a gene: 7. The CDR3 is 16 residues long. The CDR3, as DNA: TGTGCCAGCAGCAAGGGACTAGCGGGAGTAGGGGAGACCCAGTACTTC. It yields the protein CASSKGLAGVGETQYF. The full variable domain, rest sourced from reference TRBV5-8 and TRBJ2-5, is EAGVTQSPTHLIKTRGQQATLRCSPISGHTSVYWYQQALGLGLQFLLWYDEGEERNRGNFPPRFSGRQFPNYSSELNVNALELEDSALYLCASSKGLAGVGETQYFGPGTRLLVL.

J is TRBJ2-5 and V is TRBV5-1; D ambiguous. The germline V and J ends were trimmed by 3 bases and 2 bases, with 11 bases remaining between them. CDR3 size: 14 residues. The germline V gene encodes CDR1 SGHRS and CDR2 YFSETQ. The CDR3 region has the DNA TGCGCCAGCAGCTCCAACATACTACAAGAGACCCAGTACTTC. It specifies CASSSNILQETQYF.

This chain joins TRBV19 and TRBJ1-5; D not resolved. CDR3 length: 13 amino acids. From germline, CDR1 is LNHDA and CDR2 SQIVND (reference sequence). V was trimmed by 4 bases and J by 1 base, leaving 5 bases between them. CDR3 sequence (DNA): TGTGCCAGTAGTAAGACAAGCAATCAGCCCCAGCATTTT. Translated: CASSKTSNQPQHF.